This TCR beta chain was captured by sequencing in a study of blood T cell repertoires in COVID-19. Across the whole study: From T cells, B-cell-depleted T cells, or PBMCs came the material, which was cDNA or gDNA.

Measured with immunoSEQ multiplex PCR; TCRdb has only the in-frame clones, and not every one. This table has approximately 180,000 clones, around nine tenths appearing once. Germline CDR1 reads MGHDK; CDR2 reads SYGVNS. This CDR3 has 15 amino acids. Trimming cost V 0 bases and J 2 bases; bases outside gene matches: 4. The genes are TRBV25-1 and TRBJ2-7, with 7 bases aligning to TRBD2. Sequencing was carried out using peripheral blood. This receptor was identified in a woman aged 70-85 years with COVID-19, enrolled during active disease. The CDR3 is CASSEYGGNPYEQYF. The CDR3 DNA sequence: TGTGCCAGCAGTGAATACGGGGGGAACCCCTACGAGCAGTACTTC.